Following are 18 T cell receptor beta chains from one sample sequenced in a study of Graves' ophthalmopathy and Graves' hyperthyroidism. Amplification targeted the TCR beta CDR3 regions, with RNA transcripts as the source material. HTBI primers were used in a first-round RT-PCR, which preceded a second-round multiplex PCR. Using its own MiXCR run on the multiplex PCR reads, TCRdb lists one record per CDR3 protein. The repertoire has hundreds of thousands of distinct CDR3 sequences, 40% of them found once; the top ten carry roughly 45%. Sequenced: peripheral blood. The receptors come from an adult man with Graves' ophthalmopathy.

This clonotype was seen just once. A much larger clonotype is one base distant, so this may be a read error. V is TRBV7-9 and J is TRBJ1-4; no clear D. The CDR3 totals 16 residues. CDR1 is SEHNR, CDR2 FQNEAQ, per germline (reference sequence). CDR3 sequence: CASSLSASSTNEKLVF. DNA for the CDR3: TGTGCCAGCAGCTTAAGCGCCAGCTCAACTAATGAAAAACTGGTTTTT.

Regarding this clonotype: Its ends do not fully match the called genes, so a read error is possible. The chain couples TRBV10-3 to TRBJ2-5, with D maybe TRBD2 (7 bases). This CDR3 comprises 17 residues. Germline lookup yields CDR1 ENHRY and CDR2 SYGVKD. Here the CDR3 reads CASSYSAGAAGYETQYF. DNA of the CDR3: TGTGCCAGCAGTTACTCGGCGGGGGCAGCGGGGTACGAGACCCAGTACTTC.

This clonotype showed up many times. The chain is built from TRBV7-2 and TRBJ2-7; 7 bases line up with TRBD1. CDR1 SGHTA and CDR2 FQGNSA come from the germline V gene. The CDR3 sequence is 15 residues long. With V trimmed by 2 bases and J by 8 bases, 12 bases remained unmatched. The CDR3 nucleotides are TGTGCCAGCAGCTTAAATGACAGGGCGGTGCTCCAGCAGTACTTC. This translates into CASSLNDRAVLQQYF. The full variable domain, rest sourced from reference TRBV7-2 and TRBJ2-7, is GAGVSQSPSNKVTEKGKDVELRCDPISGHTALYWYRQSLGQGLEFLIYFQGNSAPDKSGLPSDRFSAERTGGSVSTLTIQRTQQEDSAVYLCASSLNDRAVLQQYFGPGTRLTVT.

V is TRBV19 and J is TRBJ1-3; 7 nucleotides agree with TRBD1. Losses at the gene ends were 8 bases for V and 4 bases for J; bases not matched to a gene: 5. The germline CDR1 and CDR2 sequences are LNHDA and SQIVND (reference sequence). The CDR3 runs 13 residues. The CDR3 DNA follows: TGTGCCAGTCCCGACAGGGCCGGAAACACCATATATTTT. As protein: CASPDRAGNTIYF.

The V and J genes are TRBV12-3 or TRBV12-4 and TRBJ1-5; D perhaps matches TRBD1 (6 bases). The V and J ends lost 7 bases and 1 base respectively, with 17 bases between them. The CDR3 runs to 16 residues. The CDR3 here is CASIRGGLGSNQPQHF. DNA for the CDR3: TGTGCCAGCATCCGAGGGGGGCTCGGGAGCAATCAGCCCCAGCATTTT.

This clonotype has only a few counts. This rearrangement joins TRBV11-1 to TRBJ1-1; D ambiguous. This CDR3 region has 16 residues. Trimming left V 2 bases short and J 2 bases short, with 15 bases between. Looked up from germline, CDR1 is SGHAT and CDR2 is FQDESV (reference sequence). CDR3 loop: CASSLSAGGLNTEAFF. CDR3 bases: TGTGCCAGCAGCTTAAGCGCAGGCGGACTAAACACTGAAGCTTTCTTT.

This clonotype was counted only a few times. J is TRBJ2-2 and V is TRBV7-9, with 9 bases matching TRBD2. V shed 1 base and J 1 base; nucleotides not matched to a gene: 7. The length of the CDR3 is 18 residues. CDR1 is SEHNR and CDR2 is FQNEAQ in the germline V gene (reference sequence). CDR3 protein: CASSLEFGLALNTGELFF. In nucleotides, the CDR3 is TGTGCCAGCAGCTTAGAATTCGGACTAGCGCTGAACACCGGGGAGCTGTTTTTT.

This clonotype was detected a few times. V and J are TRBV7-9 and TRBJ2-7; D might be TRBD1 (5 bases). The V gene lost 5 bases and the J gene lost 1 base, with 12 bases spanning the gap. Germline assignment: CDR1 SEHNR and CDR2 FQNEAQ (reference sequence). The CDR3 has 14 amino acids. Written as DNA, the CDR3 is TGTGCCAGCAGCCCCCGGACAAATTCCTACGAGCAGTACTTC. Translating gives CASSPRTNSYEQYF.

V is TRBV7-9 and J is TRBJ2-7; 9 bases line up with TRBD1. The CDR3 is made up of 13 amino acids. The V gene's germline CDR1 is SEHNR and CDR2 FQNEAQ (reference sequence). V lost 5 bases and J lost 7; bases outside the gene matches: 6. The CDR3 nucleotides read TGTGCCAGCAGCGGGGACAGGGCGGGTGAGCAGTACTTC. Encoded protein: CASSGDRAGEQYF.

The chain combines TRBV6-1 with TRBJ1-2; D gene ambiguous. Germline CDR1 is MNHNS and CDR2 is SASEGT. V was pared by 3 bases and J by 4 bases, with 12 bases between. This CDR3 contains 14 residues. Here the CDR3 DNA reads TGTGCCAGCAGTGACATTTTACTGGGCTATGGCTACACCTTC. Its protein is CASSDILLGYGYTF.

V is TRBV20-1 and J is TRBJ1-2; 11 bases are a match to TRBD1. Losses at the gene ends were 8 bases for V and 3 bases for J; bases not matched to a gene: 5. This CDR3 has 13 amino acids. CDR1 and CDR2 from the germline V gene are DFQATT and SNEGSKA (reference sequence). The CDR3 is CSYRTGGDYGYTF. As DNA, the CDR3 is TGCAGTTACAGGACAGGGGGCGACTATGGCTACACCTTC.

V and J are TRBV10-3 and TRBJ1-1; D remains ambiguous. This CDR3 has 12 residues. CDR1 is ENHRY and CDR2 is SYGVKD in the germline V gene. Trimming took 0 bases from V and 8 from J, leaving 7 bases between them. CDR3 nucleotide sequence: TGTGCCATCAGTGAGTCGGCGTGGGAAGCTTTCTTT. Its translation is CAISESAWEAFF.

This clonotype was seen a handful of times. The chain combines TRBV7-9 with TRBJ1-2; 7 bases line up with TRBD1. Germline values: CDR1 SEHNR, CDR2 FQNEAQ (reference sequence). V was clipped by 3 bases and J by 5 bases; unmatched bases: 3. The CDR3 spans 13 residues. The CDR3 sequence is CASSFGTEYGYTF. The CDR3 bases are TGTGCCAGCAGCTTCGGGACAGAATATGGCTACACCTTC.

Points on this clonotype: The germline gene is not matched at one end of the junction; a read error may be the cause. The chain links TRBV6-5 to TRBJ1-5; D perhaps matches TRBD1 (5 bases). Germline V CDR1 and CDR2: MNHEY, SVGAGI. The CDR3 loop spans 16 amino acids. CDR3 coding DNA: TGTACCAGCAGCCGCGGGGCAGGGTCCAGAAATCAGCCCCAGCATTTT. As protein: CTSSRGAGSRNQPQHF.

This CDR3 is CSARGVDLNTEAFF. The CDR3 DNA follows: TGCAGTGCTAGGGGGGTGGATCTGAACACTGAAGCTTTCTTT. V and J are TRBV20-1 and TRBJ1-1; D is possibly TRBD1 (5 bases). V was pared by 3 bases and J by 0 bases, with 11 bases between. CDR1 is DFQATT, CDR2 SNEGSKA, per germline (reference sequence). This CDR3 contains 14 residues.

In regard to this clonotype: Since no conserved phenylalanine or tryptophan closes the CDR3, a read error is the likely cause. The DNA is left out, because the CDR3 cannot be placed on it with certainty; the CDR3 is given as TCRdb lists it. The CDR3: CASSLARDGESV. The chain links TRBV7-2 to TRBJ2-5; the D call in the table, TRBD2, was not verified against the DNA. Germline V gene lookup returns CDR1 SGHTA and CDR2 FQGNSA. The CDR3 has 12 residues if both end residues are counted.

V is TRBV6-5 and J is TRBJ1-6; TRBD1 might be the D (5 bases). The CDR3 has 15 residues. The V gene's germline CDR1 is MNHEY and CDR2 SVGAGI. V lost 8 bases to trimming and J lost 3 bases, with 14 bases between them. The CDR3 nucleotides read TGTGCCAGCTCAAGGGGAAGTCGCTATAATTCACCCCTCCACTTT. Its translation: CASSRGSRYNSPLHF.

The chain employs TRBV11-2 and TRBJ1-3, with D unresolved. The ends were cut back, 4 bases at V and 4 bases at J, with 8 bases in the middle. The CDR3 covers 13 residues. The V gene's germline CDR1 is SGHAT and CDR2 FQNNGV. This CDR3 reads CASSSPLGNTIYF. The CDR3 DNA sequence: TGTGCCAGCAGCTCACCCCTGGGAAACACCATATATTTT.